Each of the 18 T cell receptor beta chains below was sequenced from the same sample in a study of OX40 agonist ivuxolimab in advanced cancers. The table came from immunoSEQ multiplex PCR; TCRdb's copy has only in-frame clones and leaves some out. The sample gives fewer than 85,000 clones, under 90% of which show up once; roughly 0.5% is in the top ten. Sequenced material: CD4+ or CD8+ T cells sorted from blood, taken in a trial of the OX40 agonist ivuxolimab. The receptor source for this set is an adult with an advanced solid tumor such as melanoma, head and neck, liver or kidney cancer.

Concerning this clone: The same CDR3 also results from other DNA sequences found in this sample. V gene TRBV2 combines with J gene TRBJ2-5, with no clear D. The V and J ends lost 9 bases and 5 bases respectively, with 10 bases between them. The germline CDR1 and CDR2 sequences are SNHLY and FYNNEI. This CDR3 is built from 11 residues. Here the CDR3 reads CARTRSETQYF. The CDR3 DNA reads as TGTGCCAGGACCCGGTCGGAGACCCAGTACTTC.

The gene calls are TRBV28 and TRBJ2-5; D call uncertain. This CDR3 has 13 amino acids. CDR1 and CDR2 from the germline V gene are MDHEN and SYDVKM. Trimming took off 2 bases at V and 2 bases at J, with 6 bases between the two ends. CDR3 amino acids: CASSLVLQETQYF. CDR3 DNA sequence: TGTGCCAGCAGTTTAGTTCTACAAGAGACCCAGTACTTC.

The CDR3 protein is CASSRSVLVHGYTF. The CDR3 nucleotides are TGTGCCAGCAGCCGATCAGTGTTAGTCCATGGCTACACCTTC. The chain carries TRBV7-8 and TRBJ1-2; D is uncertain. CDR1 is SGHVS, CDR2 FQNEAQ, per germline. V was cut by 5 bases and J by 6 bases, with 16 bases left in between. The CDR3 consists of 14 residues.

V gene TRBV5-1 combines with J gene TRBJ1-3, with D possibly matching TRBD1 (5 bases). The CDR3 has 16 residues. CDR1 is SGHRS, CDR2 YFSETQ, per germline. V was pared by 0 bases and J by 2 bases, with 12 bases between. In DNA form, the CDR3 reads TGCGCCAGCAGCTTGGTCGGGACGGGCACTGGAAACACCATATATTTT. Translation gives CASSLVGTGTGNTIYF.

The V and J genes are TRBV2 and TRBJ2-3; TRBD2 matches 11 bases. V was pared by 6 bases and J by 6 bases, with 11 bases of the junction left unmatched. Germline V lookup: CDR1 SNHLY, CDR2 FYNNEI. The CDR3 runs 16 residues. The DNA for the CDR3 is TGTGCCAGCAGCCCTAGGACTAGCGGGTTAGGTGATACGCAGTATTTT. It is translated as CASSPRTSGLGDTQYF. The full variable domain, completed using reference TRBV2 and TRBJ2-3, is EPEVTQTPSHQVTQMGQEVILRCVPISNHLYFYWYRQILGQKVEFLVSFYNNEISEKSEIFDDQFSVERPDGSNFTLKIRSTKLEDSAMYFCASSPRTSGLGDTQYFGPGTRLTVL.

This rearrangement joins TRBV9 to TRBJ1-2, with a tentative D call TRBD1 (5 bases). The CDR3 contains 14 residues. CDR1 is SGDLS, CDR2 YYNGEE, per germline. V was shortened by 0 bases and J by 4 bases, with 10 bases between the two germline ends. CDR3 region: CASSVGGTSYGYTF. The CDR3 bases are TGTGCCAGCAGCGTAGGGGGCACCTCCTATGGCTACACCTTC.

This clone was detected only a few times. The chain couples TRBV4-1 to TRBJ2-7; 8 nucleotides match TRBD2. V lost 4 bases, J lost 5 bases, and 7 bases stayed unmatched. Looked up from germline, CDR1 is MGHRA and CDR2 is YSYEKL. The CDR3 sequence is 14 residues long. CDR3 region: CASSRSGGRDEQYF. The CDR3, as DNA: TGCGCCAGCAGCCGCTCGGGAGGGCGGGACGAGCAGTACTTC.

This chain links TRBV2 with TRBJ1-5; D is unresolved. This CDR3 has 13 residues. The germline gives CDR1 SNHLY, CDR2 FYNNEI. Trimming removed 4 bases from V and 8 bases from J, with 12 bases in between. CDR3 region: CASSGTSPEPQHF. The DNA of the CDR3 is TGTGCCAGCAGTGGGACCAGCCCGGAGCCCCAGCATTTT.

The V gene is TRBV5-1, the J gene TRBJ2-1, with 11 nucleotides matching TRBD1. V was clipped by 4 bases and J by 4 bases; unmatched bases: 4. Germline values: CDR1 SGHRS, CDR2 YFSETQ. The CDR3 spans 15 residues. The CDR3 sequence: CASSPGQGAYNEQFF. For the CDR3, the DNA is TGCGCCAGCAGCCCTGGACAGGGGGCATACAATGAGCAGTTCTTC.

This clone turned up a few times. The rearrangement links TRBV5-1 to TRBJ2-7, with D uncertain. The CDR3 is 17 residues long. Looked up from germline, CDR1 is SGHRS and CDR2 is YFSETQ. Trimming left V 3 bases short and J 0 bases short, with 19 bases between. CDR3 DNA sequence: TGCGCCAGCAGCTCCCTCGGCAGCCTTTCAGGCTCCTACGAGCAGTACTTC. It encodes CASSSLGSLSGSYEQYF.

The chain joins TRBV21-1 to TRBJ2-2; the table's D call, TRBD1, has no DNA check behind it. TRBV21-1 is designated a pseudogene. The CDR3 is 15 residues long. CDR3 residues: CASIGGQGNTGELFF. As DNA, the CDR3 is TGTGCCAGCATCGGGGGACAGGGGAACACCGGGGAGCTGTTTTTT.

The genes are TRBV10-3 and TRBJ1-2; D possibly corresponds to TRBD1 (5 bases). The CDR3 length is 14 residues. Looked up from germline, CDR1 is ENHRY and CDR2 is SYGVKD. V lost 3 bases, J lost 7 bases, and 15 bases lay in between. This CDR3 is CAISDGIREGGYTF. The CDR3 coding sequence is TGTGCCATCAGTGATGGGATCAGGGAAGGTGGCTACACCTTC.

The chain couples TRBV11-2 to TRBJ1-4, with 10 positions matching TRBD1. The trim removed 5 bases at V and 5 bases at J, leaving 5 bases unmatched. Germline CDR1 and CDR2: SGHAT and FQNNGV. This CDR3 comprises 15 residues. The CDR3 spells CASSQGQGGNEKLFF. The CDR3 DNA reads as TGTGCCAGCAGCCAAGGACAGGGGGGGAATGAAAAACTGTTTTTT.

The chain combines TRBV20-1 with TRBJ1-2; D gene ambiguous. The V end lost 8 bases, the J end lost 7 bases, and 8 bases lay between the germline ends. Germline CDR1 is DFQATT and CDR2 is SNEGSKA (reference sequence). There are 9 residues in the CDR3. CDR3 sequence reads: CSMGSGYTF. CDR3 bases: TGCAGTATGGGTAGTGGCTACACCTTC.

This clone was picked up a small number of times. V and J are TRBV7-6 and TRBJ1-5; TRBD1 aligns across 7 bases. The germline gives CDR1 SGHVS, CDR2 FNYEAQ. Unmatched junction bases numbered 4, after V lost 5 bases and J lost 3 bases. The CDR3 length is 14 residues. CDR3 sequence (DNA): TGTGCCAGCAGCCCACAGGGGTTCAATCAGCCCCAGCATTTT. It specifies CASSPQGFNQPQHF.

The chain couples TRBV5-1 to TRBJ2-2, with D perhaps matching TRBD2 (6 bases). Looked up from germline, CDR1 is SGHRS and CDR2 is YFSETQ. V was clipped by 4 bases and J by 1 base, with 8 bases between them. The CDR3 has 14 amino acids. CDR3 coding DNA: TGCGCCAGCAGCGTGGAGGGGAACACCGGGGAGCTGTTTTTT. Protein product: CASSVEGNTGELFF.

This clone was counted once. The rearrangement uses TRBV7-8 and TRBJ1-4, with 7 bases fitting TRBD1. V shed 5 bases and J 6 bases; nucleotides not matched to a gene: 9. The germline V gene encodes CDR1 SGHVS and CDR2 FQNEAQ. The CDR3 is 15 residues long. The CDR3 protein is CASSQDREEHEKLFF. CDR3 nucleotide sequence: TGTGCCAGCAGCCAAGACAGGGAGGAACATGAAAAACTGTTTTTT.

This clone was seen a single time. J is TRBJ1-4 and V is TRBV5-1; 7 nucleotides align to TRBD1. The V gene end was trimmed by 0 bases and the J gene end by 5 bases; junction bases not matched to a gene: 4. There are 15 residues in the CDR3. Germline V lookup: CDR1 SGHRS, CDR2 YFSETQ. The CDR3 loop is CASSLGGTENEKLFF. The CDR3 DNA reads TGCGCCAGCAGCTTGGGGGGGACAGAGAATGAAAAACTGTTTTTT. The whole variable domain, remainder taken from reference TRBV5-1 and TRBJ1-4, is KAGVTQTPRYLIKTRGQQVTLSCSPISGHRSVSWYQQTPGQGLQFLFEYFSETQRNKGNFPGRFSGRQFSNSRSEMNVSTLELGDSALYLCASSLGGTENEKLFFGSGTQLSVL.